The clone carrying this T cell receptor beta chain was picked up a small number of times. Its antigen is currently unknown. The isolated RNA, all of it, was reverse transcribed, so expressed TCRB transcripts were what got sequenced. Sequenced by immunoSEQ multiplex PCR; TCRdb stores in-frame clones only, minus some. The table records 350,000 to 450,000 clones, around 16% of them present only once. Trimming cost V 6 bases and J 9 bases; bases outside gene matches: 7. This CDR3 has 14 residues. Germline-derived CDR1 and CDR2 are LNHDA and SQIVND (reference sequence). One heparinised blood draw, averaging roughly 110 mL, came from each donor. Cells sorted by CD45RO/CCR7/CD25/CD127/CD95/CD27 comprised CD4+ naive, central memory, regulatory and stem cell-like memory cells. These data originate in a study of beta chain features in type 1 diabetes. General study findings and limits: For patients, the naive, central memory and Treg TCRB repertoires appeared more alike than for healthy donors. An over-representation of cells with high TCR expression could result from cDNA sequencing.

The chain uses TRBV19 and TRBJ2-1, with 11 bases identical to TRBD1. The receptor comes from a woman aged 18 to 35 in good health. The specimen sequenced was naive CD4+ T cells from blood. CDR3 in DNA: TGTGCCAGTAGCTCCGGGACAGGGGGAGGTGAGCAGTTCTTC. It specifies CASSSGTGGGEQFF. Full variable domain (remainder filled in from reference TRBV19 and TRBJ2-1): DGGITQSPKYLFRKEGQNVTLSCEQNLNHDAMYWYRQDPGQGLRLIYYSQIVNDFQKGDIAEGYSVSREKKESFPLTVTSAQKNPTAFYLCASSSGTGGGEQFFGPGTRLTVL.